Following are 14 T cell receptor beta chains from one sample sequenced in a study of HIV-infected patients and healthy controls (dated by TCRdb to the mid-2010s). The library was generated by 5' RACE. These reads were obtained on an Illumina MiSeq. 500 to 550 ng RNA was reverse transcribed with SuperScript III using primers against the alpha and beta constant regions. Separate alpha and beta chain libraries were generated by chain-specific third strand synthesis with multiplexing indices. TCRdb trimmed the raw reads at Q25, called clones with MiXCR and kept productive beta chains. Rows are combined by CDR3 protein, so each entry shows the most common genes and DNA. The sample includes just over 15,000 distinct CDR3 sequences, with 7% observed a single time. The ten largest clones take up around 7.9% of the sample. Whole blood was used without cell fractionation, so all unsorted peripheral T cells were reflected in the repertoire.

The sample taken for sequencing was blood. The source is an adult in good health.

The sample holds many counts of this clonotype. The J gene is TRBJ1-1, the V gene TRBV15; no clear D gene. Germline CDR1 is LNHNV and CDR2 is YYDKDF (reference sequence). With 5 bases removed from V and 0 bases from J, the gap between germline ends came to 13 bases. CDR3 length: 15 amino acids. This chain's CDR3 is CATSQVPPMNTEAFF. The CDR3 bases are TGTGCCACCAGCCAGGTTCCGCCAATGAACACTGAAGCTTTCTTT.

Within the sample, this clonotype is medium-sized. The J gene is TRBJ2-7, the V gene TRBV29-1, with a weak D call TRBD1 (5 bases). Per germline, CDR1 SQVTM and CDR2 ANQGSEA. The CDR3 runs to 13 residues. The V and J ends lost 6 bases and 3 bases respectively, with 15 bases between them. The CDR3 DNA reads TGCAGCGTAACGCGTAGTAGGGGCTACGAGCAGTACTTC. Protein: CSVTRSRGYEQYF.

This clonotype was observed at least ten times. The CDR3 DNA reads as TGTGCCAGCAGCTTAGCGACAGGGTCCCGCCGCACAGATACGCAGTATTTT. It specifies CASSLATGSRRTDTQYF. The J gene is TRBJ2-3, the V gene TRBV7-2; 7 nucleotides align to TRBD1. V gave up 0 bases and J gave up 1 base; unmatched junction bases: 7. CDR1 is SGHTA and CDR2 is FQGNSA in the germline V gene. The CDR3 is 17 residues long.

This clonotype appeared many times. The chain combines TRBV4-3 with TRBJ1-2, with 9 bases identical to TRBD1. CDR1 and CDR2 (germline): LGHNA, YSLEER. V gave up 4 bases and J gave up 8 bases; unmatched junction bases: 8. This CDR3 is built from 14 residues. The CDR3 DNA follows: TGCGCCAGCAGCCCAGGACAGGGGACGGGAGGCTACACCTTC. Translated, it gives CASSPGQGTGGYTF.

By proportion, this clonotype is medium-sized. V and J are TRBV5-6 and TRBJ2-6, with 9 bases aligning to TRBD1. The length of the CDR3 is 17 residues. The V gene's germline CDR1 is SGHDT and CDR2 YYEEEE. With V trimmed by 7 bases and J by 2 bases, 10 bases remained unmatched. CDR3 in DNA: TGTGCCAGCTCTTCGGACAGGGGAAGCCCTGGGGCCAACGTCCTGACTTTC. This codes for CASSSDRGSPGANVLTF.

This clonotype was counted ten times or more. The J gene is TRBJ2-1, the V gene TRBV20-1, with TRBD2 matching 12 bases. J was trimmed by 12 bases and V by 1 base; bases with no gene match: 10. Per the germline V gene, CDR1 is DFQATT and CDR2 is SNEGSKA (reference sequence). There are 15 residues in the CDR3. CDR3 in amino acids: CSARVGLAGGGVQFF. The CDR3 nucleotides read TGCAGTGCTAGAGTCGGTCTAGCGGGAGGGGGCGTGCAGTTCTTC.

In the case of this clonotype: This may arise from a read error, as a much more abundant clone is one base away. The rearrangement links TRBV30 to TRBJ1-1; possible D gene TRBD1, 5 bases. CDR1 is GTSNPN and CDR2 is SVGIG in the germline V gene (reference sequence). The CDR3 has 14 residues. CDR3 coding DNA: TGTGACTGGAGTACTACCGGGGCGAACACTGAAGCTTTCTTT. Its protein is CDWSTTGANTEAFF.

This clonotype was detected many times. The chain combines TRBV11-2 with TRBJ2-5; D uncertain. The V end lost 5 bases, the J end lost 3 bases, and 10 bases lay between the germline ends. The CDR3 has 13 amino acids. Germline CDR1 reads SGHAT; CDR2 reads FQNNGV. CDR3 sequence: CASSPGSEETQYF. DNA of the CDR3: TGTGCCAGCAGCCCCGGGTCGGAAGAGACCCAGTACTTC.

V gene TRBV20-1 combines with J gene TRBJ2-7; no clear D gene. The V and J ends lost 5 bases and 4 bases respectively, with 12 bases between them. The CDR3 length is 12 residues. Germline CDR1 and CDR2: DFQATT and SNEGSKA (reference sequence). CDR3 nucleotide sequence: TGCAGTGCTGAAGGAGCACTTTACGAGCAGTACTTC. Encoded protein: CSAEGALYEQYF.

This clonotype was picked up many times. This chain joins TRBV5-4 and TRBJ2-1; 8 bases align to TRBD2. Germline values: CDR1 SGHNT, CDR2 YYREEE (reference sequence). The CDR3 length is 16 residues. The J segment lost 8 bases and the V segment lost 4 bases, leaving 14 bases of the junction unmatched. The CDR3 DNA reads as TGTGCCAGCAGCCCCGGGGGGGCAGGACTCGGGGATGAGCAGTTCTTC. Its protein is CASSPGGAGLGDEQFF.

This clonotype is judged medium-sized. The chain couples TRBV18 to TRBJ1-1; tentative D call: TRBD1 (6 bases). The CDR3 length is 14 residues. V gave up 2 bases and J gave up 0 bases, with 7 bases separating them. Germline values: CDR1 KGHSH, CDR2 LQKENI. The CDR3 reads CASSPDRMNTEAFF. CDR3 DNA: TGTGCCAGCTCACCAGACAGGATGAACACTGAAGCTTTCTTT.

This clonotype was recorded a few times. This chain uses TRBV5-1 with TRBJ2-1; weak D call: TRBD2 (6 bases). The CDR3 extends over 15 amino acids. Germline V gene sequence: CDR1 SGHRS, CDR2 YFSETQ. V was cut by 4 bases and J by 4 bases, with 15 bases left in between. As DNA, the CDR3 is TGCGCCAGCAGCCCCGGGACTGGCAGATACAATGAGCAGTTCTTC. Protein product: CASSPGTGRYNEQFF.

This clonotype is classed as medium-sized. Here the CDR3 reads CASSGRRRVGEKLFF. CDR3 nucleotide sequence: TGTGCCAGCAGCGGACGACGCAGGGTTGGAGAAAAACTGTTTTTT. The V gene is TRBV7-6, the J gene TRBJ1-4; maybe TRBD1 (5 bases). CDR3 size: 15 residues. CDR1 SGHVS and CDR2 FNYEAQ come from the germline V gene. V was pared by 5 bases and J by 8 bases, with 18 bases between.

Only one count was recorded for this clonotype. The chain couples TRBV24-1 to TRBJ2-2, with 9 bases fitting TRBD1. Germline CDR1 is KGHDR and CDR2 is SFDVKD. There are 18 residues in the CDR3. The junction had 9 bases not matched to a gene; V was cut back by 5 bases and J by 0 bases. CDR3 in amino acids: CATSAPPGQGTNTGELFF. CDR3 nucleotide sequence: TGTGCCACCAGTGCCCCTCCGGGACAGGGAACGAACACCGGGGAGCTGTTTTTT.